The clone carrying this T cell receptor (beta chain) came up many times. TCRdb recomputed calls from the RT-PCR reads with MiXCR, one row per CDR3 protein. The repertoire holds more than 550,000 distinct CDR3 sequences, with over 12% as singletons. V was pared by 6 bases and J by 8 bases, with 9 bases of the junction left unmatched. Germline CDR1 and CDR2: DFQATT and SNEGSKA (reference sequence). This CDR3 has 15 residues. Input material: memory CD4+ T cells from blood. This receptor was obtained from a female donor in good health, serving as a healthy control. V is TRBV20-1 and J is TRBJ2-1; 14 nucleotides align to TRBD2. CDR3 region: CSARGLAGEGDEQFF. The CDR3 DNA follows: TGCAGTGCCCGGGGACTAGCGGGAGAGGGGGATGAGCAGTTCTTC.